These 20 T cell receptor beta chains were all obtained from the same sample, sequenced in a study of regulatory T cells in long-lasting Graves disease. Time point defined: newly diagnosed GD, antithyroid drugs for less than 3 months. Making the TCR library involved RNA that had been extracted from PBMCs. Relying on iRepertoire HTBI primers and Arm-PCR of CDR3 regions, the team built TCR beta libraries. In TCRdb, the multiplex PCR reads were re-called with MiXCR into one record per CDR3 protein. Of hundreds of thousands of distinct CDR3 sequences listed, 16% are singletons. These records were also assigned to another study, of T cells in Graves' hyperthyroidism and ophthalmopathy.

The sample consisted of peripheral blood mononuclear cells (PBMCs), taken at new diagnosis, from a patient treated with antithyroid drugs. These TCRs come from a woman between 25 and 40 years old with Graves disease.

The rearrangement uses TRBV19 and TRBJ2-1; TRBD2 agrees at 8 bases. Germline-derived CDR1 and CDR2 are LNHDA and SQIVND (reference sequence). The CDR3 totals 16 residues. After removal of 6 bases from V and 0 bases from J, the junction contained 7 bases not matched to a gene. The CDR3 is CASRLLSGNSYNEQFF. Written as DNA, the CDR3 is TGTGCCAGTAGACTCCTTAGCGGGAACTCCTACAATGAGCAGTTCTTC.

This clonotype has ten or more counts. The junction shows a germline mismatch at one end, possibly a read error. V is TRBV6-1 and J is TRBJ1-5; D remains unclear. The CDR3 sequence is 11 residues long. Looked up from germline, CDR1 is MNHNS and CDR2 is SASEGT. The CDR3 loop reads CASREVQPQHF. The CDR3 DNA is TGTGCCAGCAGGGAAGTGCAGCCCCAGCATTTT.

Many counts were recorded for this clonotype. Sequence at one end of the junction differs from germline and may be a read error. CDR3 loop: CASSLDSQETQYF. The DNA for the CDR3 is TGTGCTAGCAGCTTGGACAGCCAAGAGACCCAGTACTTC. The chain combines TRBV7-7 with TRBJ2-5, with a tentative D call TRBD1 (6 bases). Germline lookup yields CDR1 SSHAT and CDR2 FNYEAQ (reference sequence). The CDR3 extends over 13 amino acids.

This clonotype occurred many times. The chain employs TRBV7-9 and TRBJ1-1; 7 bases agree with TRBD1. Losses at the gene ends were 5 bases for V and 6 bases for J; bases not matched to a gene: 6. This CDR3 has 13 amino acids. Germline V CDR1 and CDR2: SEHNR, FQNEAQ (reference sequence). CDR3 region: CASSATGIPEAFF. DNA for the CDR3: TGTGCCAGCAGCGCGACAGGGATCCCTGAAGCTTTCTTT.

A note on this clonotype: This may come from a read error, since a much larger clone is one base off. V usage is TRBV6-2 or TRBV6-3 and J usage is TRBJ1-1; D remains unclear. The CDR3 runs 14 residues. Germline CDR1 is MNHEY and CDR2 is SVGEGT. V was shortened by 6 bases and J by 1 base, with 12 bases between the two germline ends. The CDR3 DNA is TGTGCCAGCAGGAGGTTGAACACGAACACTGAAGCTTTCTTT. Encoded protein: CASRRLNTNTEAFF.

This clonotype appeared many times. The chain has TRBV16 and TRBJ1-2; D is perhaps TRBD1 (5 bases). The CDR3 contains 13 residues. Germline V gene sequence: CDR1 KGHSY, CDR2 FQNENV. V lost 4 bases and J lost 1, with 7 bases in between. The CDR3 bases are TGTGCCAGCAGCCTCAGGGATAACTATGGCTACACCTTC. Its protein is CASSLRDNYGYTF.

The chain is built from TRBV19 and TRBJ2-7; the D gene is possibly TRBD2 (6 bases). Germline CDR1 and CDR2: LNHDA and SQIVND (reference sequence). The CDR3 is made up of 17 amino acids. Deletions cut 3 bases from V and 0 bases from J, with 18 bases between. The CDR3 loop reads CASSISGPPGHSYEQYF. The CDR3 DNA sequence: TGTGCCAGTAGTATTAGCGGCCCGCCAGGGCACTCCTACGAGCAGTACTTC.

V and J are TRBV20-1 and TRBJ2-7; 9 positions match TRBD1. The CDR3 spans 13 residues. The trim removed 8 bases at V and 5 bases at J, leaving 10 bases unmatched. Germline V lookup: CDR1 DFQATT, CDR2 SNEGSKA (reference sequence). The CDR3 loop reads CSPLTGGSHEQYF. In DNA form, the CDR3 reads TGCAGTCCACTGACAGGGGGTTCCCACGAGCAGTACTTC.

In this sample, this clonotype turned up a few times. The gene calls are TRBV5-1 and TRBJ2-7; 13 bases match TRBD2. Germline loops: CDR1 SGHRS, CDR2 YFSETQ. This CDR3 has 17 amino acids. V was clipped by 4 bases and J by 7 bases; unmatched bases: 14. The CDR3 nucleotides read TGCGCCAGCAGCCCGGGAGGACTAGCGGGAGCCCCGCGAGAGCAGTACTTC. Amino acids: CASSPGGLAGAPREQYF.

This clonotype was counted at least ten times. The genes are TRBV25-1 and TRBJ2-5; a weak D match, TRBD2 (5 bases). This CDR3 has 14 amino acids. V lost 6 bases, J lost 9 bases, and 20 bases lay in between. Germline CDR1 and CDR2: MGHDK and SYGVNS. CDR3 DNA: TGTGCCAGCAGAGGCCGGGCGGGTGATTGGGCCCAGTACTTC. Its translation is CASRGRAGDWAQYF.

In this sample, this clonotype turned up a few times. The V gene is TRBV25-1, the J gene TRBJ1-2; unclear D gene. Deletions cut 5 bases from V and 6 bases from J, with 10 bases between. This CDR3 is 12 amino acids long. Germline V gene sequence: CDR1 MGHDK, CDR2 SYGVNS. The CDR3 DNA reads as TGTGCCAGCAGTCCGGGGAGCCATGGCTACACCTTC. Protein: CASSPGSHGYTF.

To note about this clonotype: A much larger clonotype is one base distant, so this may be a read error. This sequence joins TRBV6-2 or TRBV6-3 and TRBJ1-1; D ambiguous. Germline V gives CDR1 MNHEY, CDR2 SVGEGT. CDR3 length: 14 residues. CDR3 amino acids: CASSYSSLNTEALF. The CDR3 nucleotides are TGTGCCAGCAGTTACTCGAGTTTGAACACTGAAGCTCTCTTT.

This clonotype occurred many times. The V call is TRBV6-1, the J call TRBJ2-1; 7 nucleotides line up with TRBD1. TRBJ2-5 matches the DNA end more closely, so the J call is doubtful. CDR3 size: 17 residues. CDR1 MNHNS and CDR2 SASEGT come from the germline V gene. The CDR3 DNA sequence: TGTGCCAGCAGCAAGGGGGCTACATATATCGGACAAGAGACCCAGTACTTC. It translates to CASSKGATYIGQETQYF.

This clonotype was recorded a few times. The rearrangement uses TRBV9 and TRBJ2-3; the match to TRBD2 covers 7 bases. Germline V gives CDR1 SGDLS, CDR2 YYNGEE. The junction had 9 bases not matched to a gene; V was cut back by 2 bases and J by 0 bases. CDR3 length equals 17 residues. The CDR3 DNA sequence: TGTGCCAGCAGCGTGGACCTCGCTAGCGGTAGCACAGATACGCAGTATTTT. This gives the protein CASSVDLASGSTDTQYF.

The chain links TRBV28 to TRBJ1-6; D gene uncertain. V shed 5 bases and J shed 8 bases, with 10 bases lying between them. The CDR3 spans 13 residues. Germline CDR1 is MDHEN and CDR2 is SYDVKM. This CDR3 reads CASSLRSDSPLHF. CDR3 nucleotides: TGTGCCAGCAGTCTCCGGAGTGATTCACCCCTCCACTTT.

This clonotype was seen many times. V gene TRBV12-3 or TRBV12-4 combines with J gene TRBJ2-7; 13 nucleotides match TRBD2. V shed 6 bases and J 6 bases; nucleotides not matched to a gene: 11. CDR3 length equals 16 residues. The DNA of the CDR3 is TGTGCCAGCAGCCCGGGACTAGCGGGGACCTTTGGCGAGCAGTACTTC. It encodes CASSPGLAGTFGEQYF.

This clonotype has a count of ten or more. Written as DNA, the CDR3 is TGTGCCAGCAGTTTGCCCCCCTTTGGCTACACCTTC. This gives the protein CASSLPPFGYTF. The gene calls are TRBV28 and TRBJ1-2; D is uncertain. The germline gives CDR1 MDHEN, CDR2 SYDVKM. CDR3 size: 12 residues. V lost 3 bases, J lost 7 bases, and 9 bases lay in between.

This clonotype occurred many times. This chain joins TRBV7-9 and TRBJ1-2, with 9 bases matching TRBD1. Germline V CDR1 and CDR2: SEHNR, FQNEAQ (reference sequence). The CDR3 extends over 13 amino acids. V lost 5 bases to trimming and J lost 6 bases; unmatched junction nucleotides: 4. DNA of the CDR3: TGTGCCAGCAGCCGACAGGGGGGAGATGGCTACACCTTC. Translation: CASSRQGGDGYTF.

This clonotype came up many times. The chain joins TRBV2 to TRBJ1-2; 9 positions agree with TRBD1. This CDR3 comprises 13 residues. Per germline, CDR1 SNHLY and CDR2 FYNNEI. The junction had 9 bases not matched to a gene; V was cut back by 8 bases and J by 8 bases. The chain's CDR3 is CASLGQGRGGYTF. Written as DNA, the CDR3 is TGTGCCAGCCTAGGACAGGGGCGAGGGGGCTACACCTTC.

The V call is TRBV12-3 or TRBV12-4, the J call TRBJ2-7, with D possibly called TRBD1 or TRBD2 (5 bases each). This CDR3 spans 14 amino acids. The V end lost 6 bases, the J end lost 0 bases, and 12 bases lay between the germline ends. Here the CDR3 reads CASRSSGHSYEQYF. CDR3 sequence (DNA): TGTGCCAGCAGGTCGTCGGGGCACTCCTACGAGCAGTACTTC.